This T cell receptor beta chain was identified during a study of spatial heterogeneity in lung cancer (dated by TCRdb to between 2018 and 2021). Regarding the complete study: Beta-chain transcripts were consistently detected in greater numbers than alpha-chain transcripts, which likely reflected higher beta-chain transcript abundance. In the raw uncorrected reads, each unique combination of TCR and UMI appeared more than ten times on average. In non-small cell lung cancer, the study quantitatively compared TCR alpha and beta repertoires across several tumor regions, matched nontumor lung, and blood. Nonsynonymous mutation counts, determined by whole-exome sequencing of tumor tissue, were related to TCR repertoire features. Both alpha and beta chains were TCR-sequenced in roughly 200 tumor regions, about 64 matched nontumor lung samples and more than 50 PBMC samples obtained at surgery.

Libraries were built with 5' RACE. TCRdb shows the sequencer as NextSeq 500. In the TCR library protocol, a unique molecular identifier was attached to each TCR cDNA molecule so that PCR and sequencing errors could be corrected. The paper's data handling went like this. TCR identification, UMI-based error correction and CDR3 extraction were all carried out with Decombinator tools. Expanded TCRs were defined as those above a frequency of 2 per 1,000, corresponding to the top 1% of the tumor frequency distribution. Rényi diversity was computed with the R vegan package after subsampling each repertoire 100 times to 5,000 TCRs. CDR3 similarity networks were built from amino acid triplet string-kernel similarity, connecting CDR3s with pairwise similarity above 0.82. The public reads were reprocessed in TCRdb via fastp at Q25 and MiXCR, keeping in-frame beta chains. One record per CDR3 amino acid sequence lists the most common genes and DNA. V and J calls and clone size were set by TCRdb, not the authors. The sample records over 50,000 distinct CDR3 sequences, about 6.6% of which are singletons. The ten largest clones add up to approximately 15% of the sample.

This clonotype was detected a few times. The antigen this receptor binds is unknown. No much larger clone exists at a distance of one base, and base qualities are not known. What the time point label conveys for this sample: sample taken at primary tumor resection. Donors were 72 patients with early-stage, untreated non-small cell lung cancer from the lung TRACERx cohort. For TCR sequencing, whole RNA was extracted from tumor and nontumor lung tissue, or from cryopreserved PBMC samples, and no cell sorting was done. Only patients for whom sufficient RNA was available from at least two tumor regions were selected for TCR sequencing. Trimming removed 4 bases from V and 2 bases from J, leaving 15 bases between the germline ends. The cysteine opens and the phenylalanine closes a CDR3 of 15 amino acids. Only the CDR3 portion is preserved as DNA: 45 bases, with reading frame beginning at the first base. For CDR1 and CDR2, the germline V gene (reference sequence) lists SGHNT and YYREEE.

General conclusions and limits of the study: Ubiquitous expanded tumor TCRs were found in blood more often at tumor resection than at routine follow-up. Additional single-cell paired TCR alpha and beta sequencing was considered necessary to confirm, at a functional level, the hypothesis that regional TCRs recognize regional mutations.

This TCR came from a female donor with early-stage non-small cell lung cancer. The chain was built from TRBV5-4 and TRBJ1-1; the D gene remains uncertain. This specimen consisted of PBMCs, obtained at surgery. The CDR3 has the sequence CASSVEGRINTEAFF. The nucleotides are TGTGCCAGCAGCGTGGAAGGACGGATCAACACTGAAGCTTTCTTT.